This section outlines one T cell receptor beta chain sequence together with its context. Its antigen is unknown. Base qualities are missing; no much larger clone stands one base away. The data belong to a study of blood T cell repertoires in COVID-19 (dated by TCRdb to 2019 to 2021). General notes on the study: Collaborator samples came from the United States, Italy and Spain and covered acute and convalescent phases of COVID-19. The material from the prospective study consisted of cDNA or gDNA derived from T cells, B-cell-depleted T cells, or PBMCs. The dataset comprised deeply sampled blood TCRbeta repertoires from subjects exposed to, actively infected with, or recovered from COVID-19. The repertoires were released in a freely available public database meant as a resource for research on the immune response to SARS-CoV-2. The samples were drawn from two sources: the first 160 participants of the ongoing ImmuneRACE study, and fewer than 1,500 subjects contributed by 6 global collaborators. The sample metadata nearly always contained a de-identified subject ID, COVID-19 status, age in years and sex. HLA class I and class II types, where available, came from metadata supplied by the sample provider rather than from assay-based typing. The research as a whole found: How much clinical and demographic metadata was included differed by source and by participant, and the metadata was provided uncurated.

TCRbeta CDR3 regions were amplified from genomic DNA by means of the immunoSEQ Assay, a bias-controlled multiplex PCR. On the authors' methods: Within the assay, amplification of reference gene primers was used to estimate how many nucleated cells each sample contained. Sequence reads were collapsed and filtered to measure the absolute abundance of every unique TCRbeta CDR3 rearrangement. For each sample, productive Simpson clonality was calculated by taking the square root of Simpson's diversity index across productive rearrangements. As stored in TCRdb, this immuneACCESS dataset retains in-frame rearrangements with V and J assigned. A fraction of the clones does not appear; measured against another copy, unresolved V genes explain less than half of the discrepancy, and the remainder lacks a known reason. That table furnishes V, J and clone size, whereas the DNA furnished D and trimming. A total of about 90,000 clones appear in this sample, approximately 75% of them only once. The ten largest make up about an eighth of the sample.

Whole blood was collected in K2EDTA tubes by collaborating institutions according to the institutions' own protocols. For TCRbeta analysis, collaborators shipped samples as frozen whole blood, isolated PBMCs, or DNA extracted from either of those sample types. The receptor comes from a human donor in a cohort sampled during active COVID-19. The sequencing sample was made of peripheral blood.

The CDR3 loop reads CASSLYPGTYHGYTF. DNA sequence: TGTGCCAGCAGTTTATACCCGGGAACTTATCATGGCTACACCTTC. The receptor chain draws on TRBV27 and TRBJ1-2; the D gene cannot be resolved reliably. The CDR3 measures 15 amino acids from cysteine to phenylalanine. Only the CDR3 DNA stays, 45 bases, in frame from base 1. V is reduced by 1 base and J by 6 bases, leaving a spacing of 15 bases between them. The germline V gene (reference sequence) sets CDR1 to MNHEY and CDR2 to SMNVEV.